Listed below are T cell receptor beta chains from one sample, sequenced in a study of T cell changes during pregnancy in multiple sclerosis. Only in-frame clones appear in the TCRdb table, and some are missing; sequencing was by immunoSEQ multiplex PCR. The table has 55,000 to 70,000 clones, 80% to 90% seen once. Specimen: CD4+ T cells from peripheral blood mononuclear cells, collected in the third trimester of pregnancy. The receptors were gathered from a female donor with multiple sclerosis, enrolled in a pregnancy study. The CDR3 runs from the conserved cysteine through the conserved F or W. D genes are given only for firm matches. Only part of the rows carry a size: once, few, many, or a class if the clone is expanded.

v_call: TRBV6-7; j_call: TRBJ1-6; d_call: TRBD1; clone_size: .; cdr3_aa: CASSYSIRQGHNSPLHF; cdr3_nt: TGTGCCAGCAGTTACAGCATAAGACAGGGACACAATTCACCCCTCCACTTT
v_call: TRBV7-2; j_call: TRBJ2-3; d_call: .; clone_size: .; cdr3_aa: CASSRTGNTQYF; cdr3_nt: TGTGCCAGCAGCAGGACTGGAAATACGCAGTATTTT
v_call: TRBV5-1; j_call: TRBJ2-7; d_call: TRBD2; clone_size: .; cdr3_aa: CASSLWAGAQEQYF; cdr3_nt: TGCGCCAGCAGCTTGTGGGCGGGAGCGCAAGAGCAGTACTTC
v_call: TRBV7-8; j_call: TRBJ2-5; d_call: .; clone_size: .; cdr3_aa: CASSRARLKGTQYF; cdr3_nt: TGTGCCAGCAGCCGCGCAAGACTAAAGGGGACCCAGTACTTC
v_call: TRBV12-5; j_call: TRBJ1-5; d_call: TRBD1; clone_size: .; cdr3_aa: CASGLWVTGGLLRGDQPQHF; cdr3_nt: TGTGCTAGTGGTTTGTGGGTGACAGGGGGCTTGTTAAGGGGGGATCAGCCCCAGCATTTT
v_call: TRBV5-1; j_call: TRBJ1-1; d_call: .; clone_size: .; cdr3_aa: CASSQIPRGEGLNTEAFF; cdr3_nt: TGCGCCAGCAGCCAAATCCCGAGGGGGGAGGGATTGAACACTGAAGCTTTCTTT
v_call: TRBV6-5; j_call: TRBJ1-2; d_call: .; clone_size: .; cdr3_aa: CASSYSGGYGYTF; cdr3_nt: TGTGCCAGCAGTTACTCGGGAGGTTATGGCTACACCTTC
v_call: TRBV18; j_call: TRBJ1-1; d_call: TRBD1; clone_size: .; cdr3_aa: CASSPQTGGNTEAFF; cdr3_nt: TGTGCCAGCTCACCTCAGACAGGGGGGAACACTGAAGCTTTCTTT
v_call: TRBV5-1; j_call: TRBJ1-1; d_call: .; clone_size: .; cdr3_aa: CASSLRQGLNTEAFF; cdr3_nt: TGCGCCAGCAGCTTGCGGCAGGGCCTGAACACTGAAGCTTTCTTT
v_call: TRBV5-1; j_call: TRBJ1-2; d_call: TRBD1; clone_size: .; cdr3_aa: CASRQGAGYTF; cdr3_nt: TGCGCCAGCCGACAGGGGGCTGGCTACACCTTC
v_call: TRBV11-2; j_call: TRBJ2-6; d_call: TRBD1; clone_size: .; cdr3_aa: CASSLGTGAYGANVLTF; cdr3_nt: TGTGCCAGCAGCTTAGGGACAGGGGCATATGGGGCCAACGTCCTGACTTTC
v_call: TRBV16; j_call: TRBJ2-5; d_call: TRBD1; clone_size: .; cdr3_aa: CASSSPGQGRETQYF; cdr3_nt: TGTGCCAGCAGCTCCCCGGGACAGGGGAGAGAGACCCAGTACTTC
v_call: TRBV9; j_call: TRBJ2-3; d_call: TRBD2; clone_size: .; cdr3_aa: CASSVSTSGASTDTQYF; cdr3_nt: TGTGCCAGCAGCGTTAGTACTAGCGGGGCTAGCACAGATACGCAGTATTTT
v_call: TRBV30; j_call: TRBJ1-4; d_call: .; clone_size: .; cdr3_aa: CASGGEGGREKLFF; cdr3_nt: TGTGCCTCGGGGGGGGAGGGAGGGCGAGAAAAACTGTTTTTT
v_call: TRBV5-4; j_call: TRBJ2-2; d_call: TRBD2; clone_size: few; cdr3_aa: CASSDRTSDTGELFF; cdr3_nt: TGTGCCAGCAGCGACCGGACTAGTGACACCGGGGAGCTGTTTTTT
v_call: TRBV5-5; j_call: TRBJ1-4; d_call: .; clone_size: .; cdr3_aa: CASSPQGIKNEKLFF; cdr3_nt: TGTGCCAGCAGCCCTCAGGGGATTAAGAATGAAAAACTGTTTTTT
v_call: TRBV7-8; j_call: TRBJ1-2; d_call: TRBD1; clone_size: .; cdr3_aa: CASSLNSLGQGNGYTF; cdr3_nt: TGTGCCAGCAGCTTAAATAGCTTGGGACAGGGTAATGGCTACACCTTC
v_call: TRBV6-6; j_call: TRBJ2-5; d_call: .; clone_size: .; cdr3_aa: CASSAGLETQYF; cdr3_nt: TGTGCCAGCAGCGCCGGTTTAGAGACCCAGTACTTC
v_call: TRBV11-2; j_call: TRBJ2-2; d_call: TRBD2; clone_size: .; cdr3_aa: CASSSTFSGRWGTGELFF; cdr3_nt: TGTGCCAGCAGCTCGACCTTTAGCGGGAGGTGGGGCACCGGGGAGCTGTTTTTT
v_call: TRBV30; j_call: TRBJ1-4; d_call: .; clone_size: .; cdr3_aa: CAWSLGGEKLFF; cdr3_nt: TGTGCCTGGAGTTTGGGGGGTGAAAAACTGTTTTTT
v_call: TRBV7-3; j_call: TRBJ1-1; d_call: TRBD1; clone_size: .; cdr3_aa: CASSPTGGYVAEAFF; cdr3_nt: TGTGCCAGCAGCCCAACAGGGGGCTACGTCGCTGAAGCTTTCTTT
v_call: TRBV6-5; j_call: TRBJ1-1; d_call: TRBD1; clone_size: .; cdr3_aa: CASSLTGGYEAFF; cdr3_nt: TGTGCCAGCAGTTTGACAGGGGGCTATGAAGCTTTCTTT
v_call: TRBV6-1; j_call: TRBJ1-1; d_call: .; clone_size: .; cdr3_aa: CASSEYSPGGGAEAFF; cdr3_nt: TGTGCCAGCAGTGAATATTCGCCCGGGGGTGGGGCTGAAGCTTTCTTT